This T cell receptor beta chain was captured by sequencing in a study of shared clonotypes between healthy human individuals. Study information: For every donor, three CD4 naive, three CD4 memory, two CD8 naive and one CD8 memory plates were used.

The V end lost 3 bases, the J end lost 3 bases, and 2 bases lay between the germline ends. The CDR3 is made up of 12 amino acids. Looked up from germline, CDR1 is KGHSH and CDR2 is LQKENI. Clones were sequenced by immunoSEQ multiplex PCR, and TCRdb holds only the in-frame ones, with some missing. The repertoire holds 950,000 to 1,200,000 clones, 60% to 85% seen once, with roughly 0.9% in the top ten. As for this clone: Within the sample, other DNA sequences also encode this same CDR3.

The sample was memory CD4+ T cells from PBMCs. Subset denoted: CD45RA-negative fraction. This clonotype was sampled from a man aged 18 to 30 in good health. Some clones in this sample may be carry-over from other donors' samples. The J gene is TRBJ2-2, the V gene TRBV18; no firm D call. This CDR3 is CASSPDTGELFF. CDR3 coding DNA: TGTGCCAGCTCACCCGACACCGGGGAGCTGTTTTTT.